Shown below are 12 T cell receptor beta chains from a single sample sequenced in a study of cytomegalovirus exposure and HLA in healthy donors. It was with 60 Vbeta and 13 Jbeta primers that the PCR ran. Clones were sequenced by immunoSEQ multiplex PCR, and TCRdb holds only the in-frame ones, with some missing. This repertoire shows some 180,000 clones, over 75% found once; its top ten account for 2% to 2.5%. The specimen was PBMCs. The receptors were gathered from a male donor in good health and CMV-seronegative.

The count of this clone is one. The chain combines TRBV19 with TRBJ2-1; a possible D gene is TRBD1 (6 bases). This CDR3 is 17 amino acids long. V was pared by 9 bases and J by 0 bases, with 21 bases between. CDR1 is LNHDA, CDR2 SQIVND, per germline (reference sequence). CDR3 bases: TGTGCCAGCCGGGGACACCCGGGTTTTAGCTCCTACAATGAGCAGTTCTTC. As protein: CASRGHPGFSSYNEQFF.

The chain is built from TRBV9 and TRBJ1-2; D is perhaps TRBD1 (5 bases). V lost 2 bases, J lost 4 bases, and 12 bases lay in between. The V gene's germline CDR1 is SGDLS and CDR2 YYNGEE. The CDR3 runs to 14 residues. CDR3 sequence (DNA): TGTGCCAGCAGCGTCGACAGAATTCCCTATGGCTACACCTTC. This gives the protein CASSVDRIPYGYTF.

V usage is TRBV4-2 and J usage is TRBJ2-2, with 10 nucleotides matching TRBD2. J gave up 4 bases and V 1 base, and 3 bases lay outside the gene matches. This CDR3 region has 16 residues. Germline assignment: CDR1 LGHNA and CDR2 YNFKEQ. This chain's CDR3 is CASSQGSGGLTGELFF. Here the CDR3 DNA reads TGTGCCAGCAGCCAAGGTAGCGGGGGGCTCACCGGGGAGCTGTTTTTT.

DNA for the CDR3: TGTGCCAGCAGCTTGGCTTACGAGCAGTACTTC. Translation: CASSLAYEQYF. The chain joins TRBV5-8 to TRBJ2-7; D unresolved. Between the trimmed V and J ends, which lost 0 bases and 4 bases, there was a span of 2 bases. This CDR3 contains 11 residues. In germline, CDR1 is SGHTS, CDR2 YDEGEE.

The V call is TRBV25-1, the J call TRBJ2-7; 8 nucleotides align to TRBD1. The CDR3 extends over 14 amino acids. CDR1 MGHDK and CDR2 SYGVNS come from the germline V gene. V gave up 8 bases and J gave up 4 bases; unmatched junction bases: 10. The CDR3 DNA reads as TGTGCCAGCGCCTCAACAGGGGGAGTTTACGAGCAGTACTTC. Translation: CASASTGGVYEQYF.

This sequence joins TRBV5-1 and TRBJ1-3; TRBD1 matches 7 bases. This CDR3 contains 15 residues. The junction had 4 bases not matched to a gene; V was cut back by 4 bases and J by 0 bases. Germline V gives CDR1 SGHRS, CDR2 YFSETQ. CDR3 region: CASSSTGDSGNTIYF. The CDR3 nucleotides are TGCGCCAGCAGCAGTACAGGGGACTCTGGAAACACCATATATTTT. The full variable domain, rest sourced from reference TRBV5-1 and TRBJ1-3, is KAGVTQTPRYLIKTRGQQVTLSCSPISGHRSVSWYQQTPGQGLQFLFEYFSETQRNKGNFPGRFSGRQFSNSRSEMNVSTLELGDSALYLCASSSTGDSGNTIYFGEGSWLTVV.

V is TRBV5-3 and J is TRBJ1-1; TRBD1 aligns across 8 bases. TRBV5-3 is an open reading frame whose function is uncertain. There are 17 residues in the CDR3. V trimming: 4 bases; J trimming: 1 base; junction bases outside the gene matches: 12. CDR3 in amino acids: CARSVDRARRRNTEAFF. As DNA, the CDR3 is TGTGCCAGAAGCGTGGACAGGGCAAGGAGGAGGAACACTGAAGCTTTCTTT.

The J gene is TRBJ2-7, the V gene TRBV7-9; 7 bases are shared with TRBD1. Germline assignment: CDR1 SEHNR and CDR2 FQNEAQ (reference sequence). The CDR3 contains 14 residues. The V gene end was trimmed by 4 bases and the J gene end by 3 bases; junction bases not matched to a gene: 6. The CDR3 spells CASSSGTVIYEQYF. The CDR3 coding sequence is TGTGCCAGCAGCTCGGGGACAGTGATCTACGAGCAGTACTTC.

The chain is built from TRBV10-3 and TRBJ1-2; D gene uncertain. The CDR3 length is 16 residues. Germline values: CDR1 ENHRY, CDR2 SYGVKD. Trimming left V 3 bases short and J 0 bases short, with 14 bases between. DNA for the CDR3: TGTGCCATCAGTGATGGGGTCGAGCGGACTAACTATGGCTACACCTTC. It is translated as CAISDGVERTNYGYTF.

This chain uses TRBV9 with TRBJ2-5; 7 bases line up with TRBD2. Gene TRBJ2-7 matches the end of the DNA better, so the J call may be wrong. CDR3 length: 15 residues. Per the germline V gene, CDR1 is SGDLS and CDR2 is YYNGEE. The CDR3 coding sequence is TGTGCCAGCAGCGTAGCGGGGGGATCCAACTACGAGCAGTACTTC. It encodes CASSVAGGSNYEQYF.

The chain's CDR3 is CASRARQGAGETQYF. CDR3 DNA: TGTGCCAGCAGGGCCAGACAGGGAGCGGGCGAGACCCAGTACTTC. This chain joins TRBV6-5 and TRBJ2-5, with D possibly matching TRBD1 (7 bases). Looked up from germline, CDR1 is MNHEY and CDR2 is SVGAGI. V was trimmed by 6 bases and J by 5 bases, leaving 19 bases between them. CDR3 length: 15 amino acids.

The V gene is TRBV7-8, the J gene TRBJ1-4; TRBD1 is a possible D gene (5 bases). Germline assignment: CDR1 SGHVS and CDR2 FQNEAQ. The V end lost 1 base, the J end lost 8 bases, and 14 bases lay between the germline ends. There are 15 residues in the CDR3. CDR3 protein: CASSLGRGNSEKLFF. The CDR3 bases are TGTGCCAGCAGCTTAGGGAGGGGCAATTCCGAAAAACTGTTTTTT.